These 2 T cell receptor beta chains were all obtained from the same sample, sequenced in a study of blood T cell repertoires in COVID-19. Produced via immunoSEQ multiplex PCR; TCRdb's table is partial and in-frame only. The sample records tens of thousands of clones, 70% to 90% being singletons. Sequenced material: peripheral blood. Receptors originate from a man in his sixties or seventies with acute or convalescent COVID-19.

This chain's CDR3 is CASSIDPGGTEAFF. DNA of the CDR3: TGCGCCAGCAGCATAGACCCGGGAGGCACTGAAGCTTTCTTT. The J gene is TRBJ1-1, the V gene TRBV5-1; D uncertain. The germline CDR1 and CDR2 sequences are SGHRS and YFSETQ. CDR3 length: 14 amino acids. The ends were cut back, 4 bases at V and 4 bases at J, with 14 bases in the middle.

The J gene is TRBJ1-2, the V gene TRBV7-2; no definite D call. CDR1 and CDR2 (germline): SGHTA, FQGNSA. The ends were cut back, 5 bases at V and 0 bases at J, with 10 bases in the middle. CDR3 length: 14 amino acids. This chain's CDR3 is CASSPMAANYGYTF. CDR3 DNA sequence: TGTGCCAGCAGCCCTATGGCGGCTAACTATGGCTACACCTTC. The complete variable domain, with remaining parts taken from reference TRBV7-2 and TRBJ1-2, reads GAGVSQSPSNKVTEKGKDVELRCDPISGHTALYWYRQSLGQGLEFLIYFQGNSAPDKSGLPSDRFSAERTGGSVSTLTIQRTQQEDSAVYLCASSPMAANYGYTFGSGTRLTVV.